These 2 T cell receptor beta chains were sequenced from one sample in a study of T cells in pancreatic ductal adenocarcinoma. Using immunoSEQ multiplex PCR, the repertoire was profiled, and TCRdb retains in-frame clones only, with some absent. The table records 12,000 or so clones, 80% to 90% of them present only once. Selected pancreatic ductal adenocarcinoma patients had undergone surgery without neoadjuvant therapy. Specimen: PBMCs. Source of these receptors: a human donor with pancreatic ductal adenocarcinoma.

V usage is TRBV19 and J usage is TRBJ1-6; 8 positions match TRBD1. CDR3 length: 13 residues. With V trimmed by 6 bases and J by 9 bases, 4 bases remained unmatched. Looked up from germline, CDR1 is LNHDA and CDR2 is SQIVND (reference sequence). CDR3 protein: CASRPDRGSPLHF. The CDR3 coding sequence is TGTGCCAGTAGACCTGACAGGGGTTCACCCCTCCACTTT. Drawing the rest from reference TRBV19 and TRBJ1-6, the complete variable domain is DGGITQSPKYLFRKEGQNVTLSCEQNLNHDAMYWYRQDPGQGLRLIYYSQIVNDFQKGDIAEGYSVSREKKESFPLTVTSAQKNPTAFYLCASRPDRGSPLHFGNGTRLTVT.

The chain employs TRBV2 and TRBJ2-1; D unclear. Trimming took off 4 bases at V and 5 bases at J, with 9 bases between the two ends. In germline, CDR1 is SNHLY, CDR2 FYNNEI. This CDR3 is built from 13 residues. CDR3 in DNA: TGTGCCAGCAGTGGACGCATAGACAATGAGCAGTTCTTC. Its protein is CASSGRIDNEQFF.